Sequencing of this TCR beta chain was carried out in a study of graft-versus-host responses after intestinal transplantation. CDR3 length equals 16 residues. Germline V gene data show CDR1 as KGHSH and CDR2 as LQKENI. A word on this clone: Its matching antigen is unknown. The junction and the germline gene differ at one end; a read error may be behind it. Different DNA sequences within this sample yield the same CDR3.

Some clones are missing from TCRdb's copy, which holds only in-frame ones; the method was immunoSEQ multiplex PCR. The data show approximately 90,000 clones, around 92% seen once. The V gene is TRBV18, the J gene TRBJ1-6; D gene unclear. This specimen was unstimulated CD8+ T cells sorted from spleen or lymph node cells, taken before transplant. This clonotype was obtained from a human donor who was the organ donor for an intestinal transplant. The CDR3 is CASSPPDSSYNSPLHF. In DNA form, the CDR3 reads TGTGCCAGCTCACCCCCCGATAGCTCCTATAATTCCCCCCTCCACTTT.